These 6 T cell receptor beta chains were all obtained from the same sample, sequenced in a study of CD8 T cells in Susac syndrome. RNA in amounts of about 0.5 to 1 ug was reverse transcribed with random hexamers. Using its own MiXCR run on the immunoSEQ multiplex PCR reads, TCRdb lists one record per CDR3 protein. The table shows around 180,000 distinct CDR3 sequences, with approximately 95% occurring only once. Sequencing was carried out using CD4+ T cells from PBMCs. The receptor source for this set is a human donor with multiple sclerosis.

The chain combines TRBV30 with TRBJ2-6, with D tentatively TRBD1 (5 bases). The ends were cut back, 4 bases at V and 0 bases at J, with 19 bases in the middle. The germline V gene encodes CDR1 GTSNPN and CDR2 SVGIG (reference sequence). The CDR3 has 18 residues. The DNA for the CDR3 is TGTGCCTGGAATCAGTTAGGGGATTCGTACTCTGGGGCCAACGTCCTGACTTTC. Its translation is CAWNQLGDSYSGANVLTF.

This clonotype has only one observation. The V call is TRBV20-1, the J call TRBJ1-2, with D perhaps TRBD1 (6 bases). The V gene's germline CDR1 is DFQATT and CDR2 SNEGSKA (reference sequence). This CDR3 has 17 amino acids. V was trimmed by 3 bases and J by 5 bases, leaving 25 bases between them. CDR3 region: CSASGKAARGGAYGYTF. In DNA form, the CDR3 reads TGCAGTGCTAGCGGGAAGGCCGCTAGAGGGGGGGCTTATGGCTACACCTTC.

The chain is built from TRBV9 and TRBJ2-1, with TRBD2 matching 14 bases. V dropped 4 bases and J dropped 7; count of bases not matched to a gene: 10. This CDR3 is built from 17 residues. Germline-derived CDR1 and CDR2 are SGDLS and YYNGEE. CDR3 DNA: TGTGCCAGCAGCCCGGGACTAGCGGGGGCGAAGGGGAATGAGCAGTTCTTC. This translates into CASSPGLAGAKGNEQFF. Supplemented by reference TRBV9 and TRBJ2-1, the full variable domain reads DSGVTQTPKHLITATGQRVTLRCSPRSGDLSVYWYQQSLDQGLQFLIQYYNGEERAKGNILERFSAQQFPDLHSELNLSSLELGDSALYFCASSPGLAGAKGNEQFFGPGTRLTVL.

Here the CDR3 reads CSAGGPGTDVYEQYF. DNA of the CDR3: TGCAGTGCTGGGGGACCCGGGACGGATGTCTACGAGCAGTACTTC. The rearrangement uses TRBV20-1 and TRBJ2-7; D might be TRBD1 or TRBD2, each matching 5 bases. The CDR3 covers 15 residues. V shed 5 bases and J shed 3 bases, with 20 bases lying between them. Germline assignment: CDR1 DFQATT and CDR2 SNEGSKA (reference sequence).

The CDR3 reads CSARVRGYNQPQHF. The CDR3 coding sequence is TGCAGTGCTAGGGTCAGGGGGTACAATCAGCCCCAGCATTTT. The V call is TRBV20-1, the J call TRBJ1-5; 7 nucleotides line up with TRBD1. The CDR3 contains 14 residues. CDR1 is DFQATT and CDR2 is SNEGSKA in the germline V gene (reference sequence). V lost 3 bases to trimming and J lost 3 bases; unmatched junction nucleotides: 5.

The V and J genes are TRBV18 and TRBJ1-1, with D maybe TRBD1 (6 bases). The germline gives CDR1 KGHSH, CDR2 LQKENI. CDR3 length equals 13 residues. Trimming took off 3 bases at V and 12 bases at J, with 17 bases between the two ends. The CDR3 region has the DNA TGTGCCAGCTCACCCTCCGAACAGGGTGGGACTTTCTTT. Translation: CASSPSEQGGTFF.